The sequence of this TCR beta chain was determined in a study of radiation and T cells in renal cell carcinoma. The wider study: Nephrectomy followed 15 Gy stereotactic body radiation by 4 weeks.

With 6 bases clipped from V and 9 bases from J, the junction kept 8 bases outside the gene matches. This CDR3 is built from 13 residues. Germline CDR1 and CDR2: MDHEN and SYDVKM. Time point of the sample: baseline pretreatment blood. Stated treatment: 15 Gy SBRT to primary tumor, nephrectomy 4 weeks later. This table comes from immunoSEQ multiplex PCR, and its TCRdb copy is limited to in-frame clones, with some not included. The table shows 150,000 or so clones, with 88% occurring only once. Here the sequenced sample was blood, taken from a patient whose treatment included radiotherapy and nephrectomy. This TCR derives from a woman aged 70 to 79 with renal cell carcinoma. The chain employs TRBV28 and TRBJ2-5; 9 bases match TRBD1. CDR3 loop: CASRRDRAGAQYF. For the CDR3, the DNA is TGTGCCAGCAGACGGGACAGGGCGGGTGCCCAGTACTTC. Variable domain in full (rest from reference TRBV28 and TRBJ2-5): DVKVTQSSRYLVKRTGEKVFLECVQDMDHENMFWYRQDPGLGLRLIYFSYDVKMKEKGDIPEGYSVSREKKERFSLILESASTNQTSMYLCASRRDRAGAQYFGPGTRLLVL.